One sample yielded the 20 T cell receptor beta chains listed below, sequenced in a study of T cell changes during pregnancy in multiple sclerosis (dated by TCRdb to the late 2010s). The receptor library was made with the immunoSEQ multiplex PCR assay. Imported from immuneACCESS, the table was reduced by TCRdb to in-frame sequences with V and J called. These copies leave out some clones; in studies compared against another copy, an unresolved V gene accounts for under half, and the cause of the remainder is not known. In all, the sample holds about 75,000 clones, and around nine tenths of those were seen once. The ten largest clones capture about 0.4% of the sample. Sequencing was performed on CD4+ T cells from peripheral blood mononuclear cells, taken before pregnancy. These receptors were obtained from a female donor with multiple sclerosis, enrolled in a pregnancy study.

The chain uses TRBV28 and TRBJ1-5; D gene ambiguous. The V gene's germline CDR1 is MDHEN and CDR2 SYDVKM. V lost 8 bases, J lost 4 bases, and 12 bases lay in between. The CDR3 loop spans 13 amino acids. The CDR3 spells CASSVTGNQPQHF. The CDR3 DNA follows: TGTGCCAGCTCGGTGACTGGGAATCAGCCCCAGCATTTT.

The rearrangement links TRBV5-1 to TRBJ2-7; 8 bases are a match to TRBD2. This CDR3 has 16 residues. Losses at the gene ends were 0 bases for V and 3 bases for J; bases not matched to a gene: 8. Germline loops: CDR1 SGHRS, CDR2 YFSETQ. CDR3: CASSLGGTGGIYEQYF. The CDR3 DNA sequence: TGCGCCAGCAGCTTGGGAGGCACGGGAGGGATCTACGAGCAGTACTTC.

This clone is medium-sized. The CDR3 spells CASSADSISYEQYF. The CDR3 DNA follows: TGCGCCAGCAGCGCGGACAGTATCAGCTACGAGCAGTACTTC. This sequence joins TRBV5-1 and TRBJ2-7; a possible D gene is TRBD1 (6 bases). The germline V gene has CDR1 SGHRS and CDR2 YFSETQ. The length of the CDR3 is 14 residues. V was clipped by 4 bases and J by 3 bases, with 14 bases between them.

The CDR3 spells CASSWRDSVTDTQYF. The CDR3 DNA follows: TGTGCCAGCAGCTGGCGAGACTCCGTCACAGATACGCAGTATTTT. The rearrangement joins TRBV7-2 to TRBJ2-3; D remains unclear. The V end lost 4 bases, the J end lost 2 bases, and 13 bases lay between the germline ends. Germline V gene lookup returns CDR1 SGHTA and CDR2 FQGNSA. The CDR3 extends over 15 amino acids.

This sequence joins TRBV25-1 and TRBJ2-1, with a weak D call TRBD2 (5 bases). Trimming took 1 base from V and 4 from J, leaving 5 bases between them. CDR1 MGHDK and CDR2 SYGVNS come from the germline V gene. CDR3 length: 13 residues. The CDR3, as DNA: TGTGCCAGCAGTGAATCGGGGTACAATGAGCAGTTCTTC. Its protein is CASSESGYNEQFF.

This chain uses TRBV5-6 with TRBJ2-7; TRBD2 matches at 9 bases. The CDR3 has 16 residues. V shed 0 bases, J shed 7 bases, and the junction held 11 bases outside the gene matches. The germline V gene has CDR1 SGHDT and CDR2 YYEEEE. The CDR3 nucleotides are TGTGCCAGCAGCTTGGTTGCGGGGGGGCCTCCCGGGGAGCAGTACTTC. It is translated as CASSLVAGGPPGEQYF. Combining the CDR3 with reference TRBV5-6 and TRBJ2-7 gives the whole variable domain DAGVTQSPTHLIKTRGQQVTLRCSPKSGHDTVSWYQQALGQGPQFIFQYYEEEERQRGNFPDRFSGHQFPNYSSELNVNALLLGDSALYLCASSLVAGGPPGEQYFGPGTRLTVT.

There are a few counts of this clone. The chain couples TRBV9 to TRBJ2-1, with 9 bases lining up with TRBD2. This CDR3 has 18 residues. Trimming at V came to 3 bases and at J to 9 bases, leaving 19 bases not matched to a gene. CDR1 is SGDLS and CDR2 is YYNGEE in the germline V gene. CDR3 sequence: CASSASGASGKVQAEQFF. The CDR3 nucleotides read TGTGCCAGCAGCGCTTCCGGAGCTAGCGGGAAGGTCCAGGCTGAGCAGTTCTTC.

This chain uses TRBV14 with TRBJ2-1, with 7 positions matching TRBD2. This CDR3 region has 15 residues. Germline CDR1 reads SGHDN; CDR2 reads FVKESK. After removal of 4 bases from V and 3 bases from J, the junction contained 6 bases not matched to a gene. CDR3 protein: CASSPGLPFYNEQFF. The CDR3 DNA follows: TGTGCCAGCAGCCCGGGACTACCGTTCTACAATGAGCAGTTCTTC.

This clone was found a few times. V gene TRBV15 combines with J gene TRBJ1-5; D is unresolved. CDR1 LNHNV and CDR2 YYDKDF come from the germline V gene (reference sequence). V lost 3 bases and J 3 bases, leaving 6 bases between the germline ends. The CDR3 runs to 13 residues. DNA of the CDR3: TGTGCCACCAGCAGGGACTTCAATCAGCCCCAGCATTTT. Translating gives CATSRDFNQPQHF.

CDR3 nucleotide sequence: TGTGCCAGCAGCTTCCCGGGACAGGGTAAAGATACGCAGTATTTT. Translated, it gives CASSFPGQGKDTQYF. The chain carries TRBV11-3 and TRBJ2-3; 9 bases line up with TRBD1. CDR1 is SGHNT, CDR2 YENEEA, per germline. CDR3 length: 15 residues. J lost 5 bases, V lost 3 bases, and 6 bases had no gene match.

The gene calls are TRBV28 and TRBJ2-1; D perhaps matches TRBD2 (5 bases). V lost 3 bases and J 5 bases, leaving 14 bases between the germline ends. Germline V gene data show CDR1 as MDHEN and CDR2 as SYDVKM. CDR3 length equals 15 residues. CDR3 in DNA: TGTGCCAGCAGTTTTGTGGGAGAGATCCACAATGAGCAGTTCTTC. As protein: CASSFVGEIHNEQFF.

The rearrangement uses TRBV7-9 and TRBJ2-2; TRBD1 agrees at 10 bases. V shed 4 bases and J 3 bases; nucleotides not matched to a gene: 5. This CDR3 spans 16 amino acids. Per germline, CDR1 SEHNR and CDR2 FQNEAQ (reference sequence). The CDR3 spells CASSSQDRGDTGELFF. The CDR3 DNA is TGTGCCAGCAGCTCCCAGGACAGGGGGGACACCGGGGAGCTGTTTTTT.

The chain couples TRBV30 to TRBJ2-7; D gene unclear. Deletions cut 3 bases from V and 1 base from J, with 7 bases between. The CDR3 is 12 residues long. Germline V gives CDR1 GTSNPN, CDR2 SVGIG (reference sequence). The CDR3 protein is CAWSRPSYEQYF. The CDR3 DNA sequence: TGTGCCTGGAGCAGGCCTTCCTACGAGCAGTACTTC.

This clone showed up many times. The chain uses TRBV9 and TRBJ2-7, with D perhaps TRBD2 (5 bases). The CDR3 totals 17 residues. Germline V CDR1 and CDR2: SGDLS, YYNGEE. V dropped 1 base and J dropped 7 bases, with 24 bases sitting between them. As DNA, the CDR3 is TGTGCCAGCAGCGTACCCAAGCCGGCGGGCCGCGCCTGGGAGCAGTACTTC. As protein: CASSVPKPAGRAWEQYF.

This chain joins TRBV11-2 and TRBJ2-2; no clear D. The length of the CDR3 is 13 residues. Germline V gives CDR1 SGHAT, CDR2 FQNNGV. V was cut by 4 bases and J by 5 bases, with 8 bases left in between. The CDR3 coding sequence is TGTGCCAGCAGCTCCGTGCGGACCGGGGAGCTGTTTTTT. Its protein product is CASSSVRTGELFF.

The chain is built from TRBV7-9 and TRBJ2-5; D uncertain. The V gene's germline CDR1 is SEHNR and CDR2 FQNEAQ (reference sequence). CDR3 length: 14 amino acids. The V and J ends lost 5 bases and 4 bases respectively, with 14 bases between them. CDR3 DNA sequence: TGTGCCAGCAGCCCCCGGCGCGGCGGAGAGACCCAGTACTTC. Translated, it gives CASSPRRGGETQYF.

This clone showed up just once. The CDR3 bases are TGTGCCAGCAGCAGGACAGGGGATAACTATGGCTACACCTTC. It encodes CASSRTGDNYGYTF. The J gene is TRBJ1-2, the V gene TRBV2; 9 nucleotides line up with TRBD1. Germline loops: CDR1 SNHLY, CDR2 FYNNEI. This CDR3 spans 14 amino acids. After removal of 6 bases from V and 1 base from J, the junction contained 3 bases not matched to a gene.

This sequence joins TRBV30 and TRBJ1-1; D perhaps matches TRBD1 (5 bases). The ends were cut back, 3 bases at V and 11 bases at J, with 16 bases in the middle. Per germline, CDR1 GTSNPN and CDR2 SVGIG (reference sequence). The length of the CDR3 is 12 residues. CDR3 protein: CAWSHGAGGAFF. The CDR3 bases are TGTGCCTGGAGCCACGGAGCGGGGGGGGCTTTCTTT.

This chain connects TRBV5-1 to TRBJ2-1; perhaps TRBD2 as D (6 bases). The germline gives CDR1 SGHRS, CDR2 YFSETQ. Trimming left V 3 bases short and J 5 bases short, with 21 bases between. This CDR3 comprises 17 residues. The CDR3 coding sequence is TGCGCCAGCAGCTGGACTACTACCAAGCTTAGAGACAATGAGCAGTTCTTC. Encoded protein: CASSWTTTKLRDNEQFF.

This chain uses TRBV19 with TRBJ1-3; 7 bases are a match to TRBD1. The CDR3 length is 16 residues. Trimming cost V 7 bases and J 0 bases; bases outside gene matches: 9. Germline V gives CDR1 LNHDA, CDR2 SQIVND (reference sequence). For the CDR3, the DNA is TGTGCCAGTACCCCAGGGACAGCCCGCTCTGGAAACACCATATATTTT. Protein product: CASTPGTARSGNTIYF.